This TCR beta chain comes out of a study of shared clonotypes between healthy human individuals. A single count supports this clone. A far larger clone is just one base off, so this is likely a read error. V lost 1 base to trimming and J lost 5 bases, with 2 bases between them. Germline loops: CDR1 SGHAT, CDR2 FQDESV (reference sequence). The CDR3 extends over 11 amino acids. Libraries were prepared by immunoSEQ multiplex PCR; TCRdb keeps only in-frame clonotypes and omits some of them. The sample lists 800,000 to 1,200,000 clones; approximately 80% were seen once. The chain has TRBV11-1 and TRBJ1-1; D gene unclear. The sequenced sample was memory CD4+ T cells from PBMCs. Subset meaning: CD45RA-negative fraction. This receptor was taken from a man younger than 35 in good health. Some clones in this sample may be carry-over from other donors' samples. CDR3 loop: CASSLETEAFF. CDR3 in DNA: TGTGCCAGCAGCTTAGAAACTGAAGCTTTCTTT.